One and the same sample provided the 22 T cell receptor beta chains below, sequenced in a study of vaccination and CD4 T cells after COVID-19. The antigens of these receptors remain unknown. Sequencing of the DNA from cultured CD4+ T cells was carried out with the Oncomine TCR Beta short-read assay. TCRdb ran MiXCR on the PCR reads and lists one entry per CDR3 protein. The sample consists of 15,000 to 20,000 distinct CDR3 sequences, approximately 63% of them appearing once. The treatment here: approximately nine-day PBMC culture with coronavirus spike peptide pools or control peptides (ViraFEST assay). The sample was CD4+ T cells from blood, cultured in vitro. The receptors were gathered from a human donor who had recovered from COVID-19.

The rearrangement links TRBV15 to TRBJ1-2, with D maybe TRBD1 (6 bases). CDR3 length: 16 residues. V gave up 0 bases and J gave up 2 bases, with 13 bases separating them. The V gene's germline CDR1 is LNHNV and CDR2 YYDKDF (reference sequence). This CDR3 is CATSRDHVTGNYGYTF. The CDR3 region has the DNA TGTGCCACCAGCAGAGATCATGTGACAGGCAACTATGGCTACACCTTC.

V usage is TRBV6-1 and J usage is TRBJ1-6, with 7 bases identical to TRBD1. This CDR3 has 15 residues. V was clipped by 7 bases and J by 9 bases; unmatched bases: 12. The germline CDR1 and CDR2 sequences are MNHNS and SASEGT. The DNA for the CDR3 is TGTGCCAGCAACGACAGGGACACAGGAACTTCACCCCTCCACTTT. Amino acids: CASNDRDTGTSPLHF.

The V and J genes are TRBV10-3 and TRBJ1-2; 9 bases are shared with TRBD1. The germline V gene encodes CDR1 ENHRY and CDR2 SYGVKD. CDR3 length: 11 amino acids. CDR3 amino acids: CALRQGDGYTF. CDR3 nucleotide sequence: TGTGCTCTCAGACAGGGGGATGGCTACACCTTC.

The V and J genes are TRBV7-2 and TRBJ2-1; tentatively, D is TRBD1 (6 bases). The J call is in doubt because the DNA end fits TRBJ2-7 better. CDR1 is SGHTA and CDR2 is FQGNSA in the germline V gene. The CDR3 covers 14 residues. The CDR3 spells CASSLQGTPGEQYF. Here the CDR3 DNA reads TGTGCCAGCAGCTTGCAGGGGACACCGGGAGAGCAGTACTTC.

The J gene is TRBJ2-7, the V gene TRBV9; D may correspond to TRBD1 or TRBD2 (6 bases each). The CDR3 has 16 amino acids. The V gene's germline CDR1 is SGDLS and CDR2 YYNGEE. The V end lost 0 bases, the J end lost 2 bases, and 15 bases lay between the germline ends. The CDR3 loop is CASSVGLGGTPYEQYF. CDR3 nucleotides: TGTGCCAGCAGCGTAGGGTTGGGGGGCACTCCCTACGAGCAGTACTTC.

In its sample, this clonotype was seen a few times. CDR3 sequence (DNA): TGTGCCAGCAGCCACTCGGACAGACACAACACTGAAGCTTTCTTT. This gives the protein CASSHSDRHNTEAFF. The chain is built from TRBV7-2 and TRBJ1-1, with a weak D call TRBD1 (6 bases). Per germline, CDR1 SGHTA and CDR2 FQGNSA. The CDR3 has 15 residues. The ends were cut back, 5 bases at V and 2 bases at J, with 15 bases in the middle.

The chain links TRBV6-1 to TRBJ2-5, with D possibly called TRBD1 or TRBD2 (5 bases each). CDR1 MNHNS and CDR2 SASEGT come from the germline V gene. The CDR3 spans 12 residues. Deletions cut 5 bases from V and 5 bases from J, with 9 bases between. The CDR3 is CASSRGDETQYF. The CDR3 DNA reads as TGTGCCAGCAGTCGAGGGGACGAGACCCAGTACTTC.

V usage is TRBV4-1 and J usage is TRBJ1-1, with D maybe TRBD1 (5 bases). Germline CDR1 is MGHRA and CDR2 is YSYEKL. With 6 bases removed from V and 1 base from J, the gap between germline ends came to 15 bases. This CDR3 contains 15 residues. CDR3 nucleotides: TGCGCCAGCAGGGGCAAGGGTAGGGGGAACACTGAAGCTTTCTTT. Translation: CASRGKGRGNTEAFF.

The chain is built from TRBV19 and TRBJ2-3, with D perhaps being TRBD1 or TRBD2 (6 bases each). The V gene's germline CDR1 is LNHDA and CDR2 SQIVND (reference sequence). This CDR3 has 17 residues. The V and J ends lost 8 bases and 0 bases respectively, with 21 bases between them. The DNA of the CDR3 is TGTGCCAGTGCCCAGCAGGGGAGGACTCTAAGCACAGATACGCAGTATTTT. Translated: CASAQQGRTLSTDTQYF.

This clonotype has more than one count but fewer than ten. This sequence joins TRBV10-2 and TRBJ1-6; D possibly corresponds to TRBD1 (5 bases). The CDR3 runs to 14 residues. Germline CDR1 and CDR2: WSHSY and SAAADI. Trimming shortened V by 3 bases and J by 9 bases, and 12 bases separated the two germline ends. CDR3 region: CASSDTGFGSPLHF. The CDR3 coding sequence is TGCGCCAGCAGTGATACAGGCTTTGGTTCACCCCTCCACTTT.

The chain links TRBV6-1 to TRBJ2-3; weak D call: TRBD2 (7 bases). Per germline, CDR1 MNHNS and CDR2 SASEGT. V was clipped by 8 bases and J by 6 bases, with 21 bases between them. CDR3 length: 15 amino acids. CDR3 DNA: TGTGCCAGCGGCGTTGGGGGGGCATTAAGGGATACGCAGTATTTT. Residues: CASGVGGALRDTQYF.

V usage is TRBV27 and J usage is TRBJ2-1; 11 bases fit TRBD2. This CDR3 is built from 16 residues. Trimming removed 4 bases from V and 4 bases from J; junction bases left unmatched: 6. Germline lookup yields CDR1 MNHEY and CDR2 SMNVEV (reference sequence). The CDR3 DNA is TGTGCCAGCAGTTGGACTAGCGGGTTAGAGTACAATGAGCAGTTCTTC. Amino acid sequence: CASSWTSGLEYNEQFF.

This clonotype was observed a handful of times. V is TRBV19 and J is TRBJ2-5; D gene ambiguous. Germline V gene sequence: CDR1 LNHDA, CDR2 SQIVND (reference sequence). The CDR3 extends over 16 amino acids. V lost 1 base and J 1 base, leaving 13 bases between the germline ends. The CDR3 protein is CASSIGASWVQETQYF. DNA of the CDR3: TGTGCCAGTAGTATAGGGGCCAGCTGGGTCCAAGAGACCCAGTACTTC.

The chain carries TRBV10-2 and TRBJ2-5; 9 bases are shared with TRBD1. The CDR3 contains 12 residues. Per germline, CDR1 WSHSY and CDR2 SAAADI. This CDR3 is CACRTGVETQYF. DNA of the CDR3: TGCGCTTGCCGGACAGGGGTCGAGACCCAGTACTTC.

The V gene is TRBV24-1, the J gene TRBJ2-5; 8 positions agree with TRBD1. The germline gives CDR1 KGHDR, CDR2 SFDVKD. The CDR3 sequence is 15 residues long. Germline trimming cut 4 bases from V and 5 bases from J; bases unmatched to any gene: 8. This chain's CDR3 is CATSEPGGVSETQYF. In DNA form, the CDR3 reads TGTGCCACCAGTGAGCCAGGGGGCGTATCGGAGACCCAGTACTTC.

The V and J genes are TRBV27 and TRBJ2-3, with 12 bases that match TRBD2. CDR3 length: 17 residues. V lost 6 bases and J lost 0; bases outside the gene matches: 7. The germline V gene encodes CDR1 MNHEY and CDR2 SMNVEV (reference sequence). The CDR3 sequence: CASREIGLAGSTDTQYF. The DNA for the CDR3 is TGTGCCAGCAGGGAAATAGGACTAGCGGGGAGCACAGATACGCAGTATTTT.

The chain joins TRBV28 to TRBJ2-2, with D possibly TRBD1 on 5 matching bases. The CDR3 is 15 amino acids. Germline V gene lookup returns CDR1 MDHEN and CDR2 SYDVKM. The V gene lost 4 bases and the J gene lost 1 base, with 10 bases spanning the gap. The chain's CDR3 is CASSSIGQNTGELFF. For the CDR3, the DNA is TGTGCCAGCAGTTCGATCGGACAGAACACCGGGGAGCTGTTTTTT.

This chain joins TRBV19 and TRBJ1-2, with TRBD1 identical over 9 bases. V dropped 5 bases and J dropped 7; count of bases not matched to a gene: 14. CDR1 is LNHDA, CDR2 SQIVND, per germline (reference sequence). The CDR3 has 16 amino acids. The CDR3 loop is CASSYRTLDRGGGYTF. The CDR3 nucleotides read TGTGCCAGTAGTTACCGCACCCTGGACAGGGGTGGTGGCTACACCTTC. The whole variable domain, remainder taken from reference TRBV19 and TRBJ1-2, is DGGITQSPKYLFRKEGQNVTLSCEQNLNHDAMYWYRQDPGQGLRLIYYSQIVNDFQKGDIAEGYSVSREKKESFPLTVTSAQKNPTAFYLCASSYRTLDRGGGYTFGSGTRLTVV.

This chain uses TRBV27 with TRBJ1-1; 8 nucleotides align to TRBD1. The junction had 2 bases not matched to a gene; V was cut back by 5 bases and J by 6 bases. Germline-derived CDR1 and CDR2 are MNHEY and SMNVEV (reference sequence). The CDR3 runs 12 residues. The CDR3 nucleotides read TGTGCCAGCAGTCCCAGGGGGCCTGAAGCTTTCTTT. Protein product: CASSPRGPEAFF.

CDR3 residues: CASSLETGRLHF. CDR3 nucleotides: TGTGCCAGCAGCTTAGAGACAGGACGTCTCCACTTT. V is TRBV7-6 and J is TRBJ1-6, with a possible D match to TRBD1 (6 bases). The ends were cut back, 1 base at V and 16 bases at J, with 11 bases in the middle. CDR1 is SGHVS and CDR2 is FNYEAQ in the germline V gene. CDR3 length equals 12 residues.

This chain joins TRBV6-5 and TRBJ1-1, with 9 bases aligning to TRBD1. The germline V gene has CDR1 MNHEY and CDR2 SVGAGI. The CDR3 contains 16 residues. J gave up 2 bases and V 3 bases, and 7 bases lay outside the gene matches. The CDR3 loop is CASSYDRDRANTEAFF. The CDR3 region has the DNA TGTGCCAGCAGTTATGACCGGGACAGGGCAAACACTGAAGCTTTCTTT.

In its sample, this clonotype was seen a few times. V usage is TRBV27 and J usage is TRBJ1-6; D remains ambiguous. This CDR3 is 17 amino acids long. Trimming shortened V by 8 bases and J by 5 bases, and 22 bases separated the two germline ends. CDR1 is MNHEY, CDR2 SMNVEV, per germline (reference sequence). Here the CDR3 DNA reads TGTGCCAGCGCGGCTGAGGGCAGTGGGCTTGATAATTCACCCCTCCACTTT. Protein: CASAAEGSGLDNSPLHF.